Detailed here is one T cell receptor beta chain. Its antigen is as yet unknown. TCRdb reprocessed the reads via MiXCR and lists one record per CDR3 protein. The data contain 230,000 or so distinct CDR3 sequences, roughly 34% of them singletons. These data are taken from a study of T cell repertoires in cytomegalovirus infection. As for the study in general: Peptides in the study included HLA-C-restricted and HLA-B-restricted CMV epitopes.

Germline-derived CDR1 and CDR2 are SGHVS and FNYEAQ. This CDR3 has 15 amino acids. Trimming took off 2 bases at V and 4 bases at J, with 13 bases between the two ends. The chain carries TRBV7-6 and TRBJ2-3, with D unclear. The source material was CD8+ T cells from cultured PBMCs, sampled from culture after CMV antigen stimulation. This TCR was sampled from a human donor in good health (CMV status not recorded). Some clones in this sample may be carry-over from other donors' samples. This CDR3 reads CASSLIGRPPDTQYF. CDR3 DNA: TGTGCCAGCAGCTTAATAGGCAGGCCACCAGATACGCAGTATTTT.